This record concerns one TCR beta chain sequence. Its antigen is still unknown. Using immunoSEQ multiplex PCR, the repertoire was profiled, and TCRdb retains in-frame clones only, with some absent. The sample shows 50,000 to 75,000 clones, 80% to 90% of them seen only once. This specimen belongs to a study of Tregs in tolerant kidney transplant recipients. Background on the study: The nonmyeloablative bone marrow transplants came from related graft donors, with transient mixed chimerism.

Trimming removed 8 bases from V and 6 bases from J, with 13 bases in between. Germline lookup yields CDR1 MDHEN and CDR2 SYDVKM. The CDR3 spans 13 residues. Study results and limitations: The small number of patients limits these findings pending further validation.

J is TRBJ1-4 and V is TRBV28; D gene unclear. The sample here was Tregs from blood, taken before the transplant. This sequence originates from a human donor who received a combined kidney and bone marrow transplant. The CDR3, as DNA: TGTGCCAGCCGCTTGGACGATTATGAAAAACTGTTTTTT. Translation: CASRLDDYEKLFF.